Below are 25 T cell receptor beta chains sequenced from a single sample in a study of T cell repertoires in cytomegalovirus infection. TCRdb passed the reads through MiXCR, listing each CDR3 protein once. Of 100,000 to 150,000 distinct CDR3 sequences in the sample, 32% were seen once. Their target antigens are unknown. Here the sequenced sample was CD8+ T cells from cultured PBMCs, taken from culture after CMV antigen stimulation. These receptors originate from a human donor in good health (CMV status not recorded). Some clones in this sample may be carry-over from other donors' samples.

This clonotype was observed a few times. This chain joins TRBV11-1 and TRBJ2-5, with a possible D match to TRBD2 (6 bases). V lost 1 base and J lost 5, with 14 bases in between. The CDR3 covers 15 residues. The germline V gene encodes CDR1 SGHAT and CDR2 FQDESV (reference sequence). The CDR3 here is CASSLEYLAGETQYF. CDR3 nucleotides: TGTGCCAGCAGCTTAGAGTACCTCGCGGGGGAGACCCAGTACTTC.

This clonotype occurred a few times. The rearrangement joins TRBV2 to TRBJ2-4, with 7 bases aligning to TRBD2. The CDR3 totals 16 residues. Trimming cost V 2 bases and J 1 base; bases outside gene matches: 5. Germline lookup yields CDR1 SNHLY and CDR2 FYNNEI. CDR3 coding DNA: TGTGCCAGCAGTGAACAACTAGCGATGGCCAAAAACATTCAGTACTTC. It specifies CASSEQLAMAKNIQYF.

This clonotype was found a few times. This sequence joins TRBV7-9 and TRBJ2-3; D ambiguous. There are 16 residues in the CDR3. The germline V and J ends were trimmed by 4 bases and 3 bases, with 17 bases remaining between them. In germline, CDR1 is SEHNR, CDR2 FQNEAQ (reference sequence). CDR3 region: CASSSSSFPPTDTQYF. The CDR3 coding sequence is TGTGCCAGCAGCTCGTCTAGTTTCCCCCCGACAGATACGCAGTATTTT.

Ten or more counts support this clonotype. This chain uses TRBV7-3 with TRBJ2-1; 9 bases line up with TRBD2. The CDR3 is 16 amino acids. J gave up 1 base and V 5 bases, and 6 bases lay outside the gene matches. The germline CDR1 and CDR2 sequences are SGHTA and FQGTGA. The CDR3 loop is CASSPAGGPSYNEQFF. CDR3 coding DNA: TGTGCCAGCAGCCCGGCGGGGGGGCCGTCCTACAATGAGCAGTTCTTC.

The chain links TRBV7-2 to TRBJ2-7, with 10 bases matching TRBD2. Germline lookup yields CDR1 SGHTA and CDR2 FQGNSA. CDR3 length equals 15 residues. V trimming: 6 bases; J trimming: 6 bases; junction bases outside the gene matches: 11. CDR3 DNA sequence: TGTGCCAGCAGTATAAGCGGGAGGGCCGAATTCGAGCAGTACGTC. Amino acid sequence: CASSISGRAEFEQYV.

The table lists this clonotype with a few counts. The rearrangement joins TRBV5-1 to TRBJ2-7, with 7 bases aligning to TRBD1. The CDR3 loop spans 15 amino acids. The J segment lost 4 bases and the V segment lost 2 bases, leaving 9 bases of the junction unmatched. Germline V lookup: CDR1 SGHRS, CDR2 YFSETQ. CDR3 protein: CASSLRQGDGYEQYF. CDR3 bases: TGCGCCAGCAGCTTAAGACAGGGCGACGGTTACGAGCAGTACTTC. The full variable domain, its missing parts supplied by reference TRBV5-1 and TRBJ2-7, is KAGVTQTPRYLIKTRGQQVTLSCSPISGHRSVSWYQQTPGQGLQFLFEYFSETQRNKGNFPGRFSGRQFSNSRSEMNVSTLELGDSALYLCASSLRQGDGYEQYFGPGTRLTVT.

This clonotype was counted only a few times. This rearrangement joins TRBV7-9 to TRBJ2-3, with D unclear. CDR1 and CDR2 from the germline V gene are SEHNR and FQNEAQ (reference sequence). V was shortened by 3 bases and J by 6 bases, with 13 bases between the two germline ends. This CDR3 has 14 residues. The CDR3 region is CASSFEEKRDTQYF. The DNA of the CDR3 is TGTGCCAGCAGCTTCGAGGAAAAGAGGGATACGCAGTATTTT.

This chain uses TRBV2 with TRBJ1-5; TRBD1 matches at 7 bases. J lost 4 bases, V lost 6 bases, and 6 bases had no gene match. The germline CDR1 and CDR2 sequences are SNHLY and FYNNEI. The CDR3 spans 14 residues. In nucleotides, the CDR3 is TGTGCCAGCAGCCCCACAGGGGAAAATCAGCCCCAGCATTTT. The encoded protein is CASSPTGENQPQHF.

The chain combines TRBV5-6 with TRBJ2-7, with D perhaps TRBD1 or TRBD2 (6 bases each). Germline CDR1 reads SGHDT; CDR2 reads YYEEEE. The CDR3 extends over 12 amino acids. Trimming took 4 bases from V and 6 from J, leaving 11 bases between them. The CDR3 DNA reads as TGTGCCAGCAGCCGACAGGAGGGCGAGCAGTACTTC. Translating gives CASSRQEGEQYF.

The table lists this clonotype with many counts. The chain recombines TRBV5-5 with TRBJ2-4, with 12 positions matching TRBD2. Trimming took 0 bases from V and 1 from J; bases not matched to a gene: 14. The CDR3 totals 21 residues. The germline V gene has CDR1 SGHKS and CDR2 YYEKEE (reference sequence). Here the CDR3 reads CASSLVVLSSGGARAKNIQYF. The CDR3 DNA follows: TGTGCCAGCAGCTTGGTGGTCTTATCTAGCGGGGGGGCGAGGGCCAAAAACATTCAGTACTTC.

The chain uses TRBV2 and TRBJ1-5; no firm D call. V shed 4 bases and J shed 3 bases, with 10 bases lying between them. Per the germline V gene, CDR1 is SNHLY and CDR2 is FYNNEI. CDR3 length equals 14 residues. The CDR3 protein is CASSASKTNQPQHF. Here the CDR3 DNA reads TGTGCCAGCAGTGCCAGCAAAACCAATCAGCCCCAGCATTTT.

The chain couples TRBV12-3 or TRBV12-4 to TRBJ2-1; TRBD2 matches at 10 bases. This CDR3 has 15 amino acids. V trimming: 3 bases; J trimming: 6 bases; junction bases outside the gene matches: 5. CDR3 in DNA: TGTGCCAGCAGTTTTAGCGGGGGGCCACTCAATGAGCAGTTCTTC. It is translated as CASSFSGGPLNEQFF.

The J gene is TRBJ1-5, the V gene TRBV28, with D hard to call. Trimming left V 6 bases short and J 6 bases short, with 12 bases between. CDR3 length: 13 residues. The germline CDR1 and CDR2 sequences are MDHEN and SYDVKM. In nucleotides, the CDR3 is TGTGCCAGCAGCTGGGAGGGCAGTCAGCCCCAGCATTTT. The encoded protein is CASSWEGSQPQHF. Full variable domain (rest looked up from reference TRBV28 and TRBJ1-5): DVKVTQSSRYLVKRTGEKVFLECVQDMDHENMFWYRQDPGLGLRLIYFSYDVKMKEKGDIPEGYSVSREKKERFSLILESASTNQTSMYLCASSWEGSQPQHFGDGTRLSIL.

The rearrangement joins TRBV19 to TRBJ1-4, with D possibly matching TRBD1 (5 bases). Trimming cost V 6 bases and J 16 bases, with 24 bases left between them. CDR3 length: 14 amino acids. The germline V gene has CDR1 LNHDA and CDR2 SQIVND (reference sequence). The CDR3 sequence is CASRMIGGTPTPFF. CDR3 nucleotide sequence: TGTGCCAGTAGAATGATAGGAGGGACGCCGACACCGTTTTTT. The complete variable domain, with remaining parts taken from reference TRBV19 and TRBJ1-4, reads DGGITQSPKYLFRKEGQNVTLSCEQNLNHDAMYWYRQDPGQGLRLIYYSQIVNDFQKGDIAEGYSVSREKKESFPLTVTSAQKNPTAFYLCASRMIGGTPTPFFGSGTQLSVL.

This chain uses TRBV7-6 with TRBJ1-1, with D possibly matching TRBD1 (5 bases). The length of the CDR3 is 14 residues. CDR1 and CDR2 (germline): SGHVS, FNYEAQ. V lost 6 bases to trimming and J lost 0 bases, with 11 bases between them. DNA of the CDR3: TGTGCCAGCAGAGGTCAGACAGTGAACACTGAAGCTTTCTTT. Translating gives CASRGQTVNTEAFF.

The CDR3 nucleotides read TGTGCCAGCAGTCCCATGGGACAAGAATATATGACAGATACGCAGTATTTT. Translating it yields CASSPMGQEYMTDTQYF. The V and J genes are TRBV6-6 and TRBJ2-3, with D maybe TRBD1 (6 bases). Trimming removed 5 bases from V and 3 bases from J, with 21 bases in between. Germline CDR1 reads MNHNY; CDR2 reads SVGAGI (reference sequence). This CDR3 comprises 17 residues.

The chain uses TRBV7-8 and TRBJ2-7; 9 nucleotides line up with TRBD1. The ends lost 3 bases at V and 1 base at J; junction bases unmatched: 7. The germline gives CDR1 SGHVS, CDR2 FQNEAQ. The CDR3 is made up of 16 amino acids. The DNA of the CDR3 is TGTGCCAGCAGCTTTCCCCGACAGGGGGGATCCTACGAGCAGTACTTC. The encoded protein is CASSFPRQGGSYEQYF. The whole variable domain, remainder taken from reference TRBV7-8 and TRBJ2-7, is GAGVSQSPRYKVAKRGQDVALRCDPISGHVSLFWYQQALGQGPEFLTYFQNEAQLDKSGLPSDRFFAERPEGSVSTLKIQRTQQEDSAVYLCASSFPRQGGSYEQYFGPGTRLTVT.

In its sample, this clonotype was seen a few times. The CDR3 loop is CAIQYGNTIYF. In DNA, the CDR3 is TGTGCCATCCAGTACGGAAACACCATATATTTT. The V gene is TRBV12-3 or TRBV12-4, the J gene TRBJ1-3; D is unresolved. This CDR3 is built from 11 residues. Trimming cost V 10 bases and J 4 bases, with 8 bases left between them.

The V and J genes are TRBV4-1 and TRBJ2-1; possibly TRBD2 for D (6 bases). This CDR3 comprises 17 residues. Germline V lookup: CDR1 MGHRA, CDR2 YSYEKL. V was clipped by 4 bases and J by 2 bases, with 18 bases between them. CDR3 region: CASSPHVGGSAYNEQFF. CDR3 coding DNA: TGCGCCAGCAGCCCGCACGTTGGAGGGTCGGCCTACAATGAGCAGTTCTTC.

The genes are TRBV19 and TRBJ1-2, with D tentatively TRBD1 (6 bases). This CDR3 region has 17 residues. V dropped 0 bases and J dropped 0 bases, with 14 bases sitting between them. Germline V gene sequence: CDR1 LNHDA, CDR2 SQIVND (reference sequence). CDR3 coding DNA: TGTGCCAGTAGTATAGAGGTGGCGACAGGATCTAACTATGGCTACACCTTC. It encodes CASSIEVATGSNYGYTF.

This chain uses TRBV6-2 or TRBV6-3 with TRBJ2-7; 12 nucleotides match TRBD2. This CDR3 contains 15 residues. Looked up from germline, CDR1 is MNHEY and CDR2 is SVGEGT. Trimming at V came to 2 bases and at J to 4 bases, leaving 3 bases not matched to a gene. The CDR3 sequence: CASSYQGLAGYEQYF. The CDR3 DNA sequence: TGTGCCAGCAGTTACCAGGGACTAGCGGGTTACGAGCAGTACTTC.

CDR3 in amino acids: CSAPRDRGAQPQHF. The CDR3 bases are TGCAGTGCCCCCAGGGACAGGGGGGCTCAGCCCCAGCATTTT. The V call is TRBV20-1, the J call TRBJ1-5; 11 nucleotides agree with TRBD1. With 6 bases clipped from V and 6 bases from J, the junction kept 7 bases outside the gene matches. The V gene's germline CDR1 is DFQATT and CDR2 SNEGSKA (reference sequence). The CDR3 length is 14 residues.

The chain carries TRBV12-3 or TRBV12-4 and TRBJ1-1, with 9 bases fitting TRBD1. The ends lost 3 bases at V and 10 bases at J; junction bases unmatched: 21. CDR3 size: 18 residues. The CDR3 reads CASSFLIFLNPGQGRAFF. CDR3 bases: TGTGCCAGCAGTTTCTTAATATTCCTCAATCCGGGACAGGGTAGAGCTTTCTTT.

The chain combines TRBV5-4 with TRBJ2-5, with 11 bases lining up with TRBD1. The CDR3 is 15 amino acids. Trimming cost V 4 bases and J 5 bases; bases outside gene matches: 7. Germline V lookup: CDR1 SGHNT, CDR2 YYREEE (reference sequence). In DNA, the CDR3 is TGTGCCAGCAGCCTCCGGACAGGGGGCCATGAGACCCAGTACTTC. Its protein is CASSLRTGGHETQYF.

The chain combines TRBV6-2 or TRBV6-3 with TRBJ1-1; D is undetermined. This CDR3 is 15 amino acids long. V lost 5 bases, J lost 0 bases, and 13 bases lay in between. Looked up from germline, CDR1 is MNHEY and CDR2 is SVGEGT. The CDR3 spells CASSTTPSMNTEAFF. In DNA, the CDR3 is TGTGCCAGCAGTACTACGCCCAGTATGAACACTGAAGCTTTCTTT.